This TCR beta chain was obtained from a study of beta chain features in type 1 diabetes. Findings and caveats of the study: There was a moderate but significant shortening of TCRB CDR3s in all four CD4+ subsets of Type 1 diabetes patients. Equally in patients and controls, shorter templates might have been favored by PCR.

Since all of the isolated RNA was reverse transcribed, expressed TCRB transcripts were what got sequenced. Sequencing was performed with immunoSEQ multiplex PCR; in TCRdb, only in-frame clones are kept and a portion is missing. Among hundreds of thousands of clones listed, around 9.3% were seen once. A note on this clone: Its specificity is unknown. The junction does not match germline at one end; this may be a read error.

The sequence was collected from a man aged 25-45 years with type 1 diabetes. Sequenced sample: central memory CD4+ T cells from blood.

The CDR3 coding sequence is TGTGCCAGCAGCCCGGGCCCGGACCCTCCACCCGTCTTC. Protein product: CASSPGPDPPPVF. The chain has TRBV13 and TRBJ2-1; no definite D call. Germline loops: CDR1 PRHDT, CDR2 FYEKMQ (reference sequence). There are 13 residues in the CDR3.